The sequence of this TCR beta chain was determined in a study of PD-1 blockade in classical Hodgkin lymphoma. Study conclusions and caveats: The study found that TCR diversity rose significantly by C4D1 in CD4+ but not CD8+ cells. When nivolumab was started under 1 year after ASCT, patients were excluded. Newly diagnosed and completely responding patients shared comparable baseline diversity.

Notes on this clone: Its cognate antigen is unknown.

Germline-derived CDR1 and CDR2 are MNHNY and SVGAGI (reference sequence). Trimming left V 5 bases short and J 8 bases short, with 12 bases between. The CDR3 runs 12 residues. Time point: cycle 4 day 1 (C4D1), after about 6 weeks of nivolumab. Autologous stem cell transplantation was followed by relapse in every patient, and brentuximab vedotin exposure varied. Method: immunoSEQ multiplex PCR; TCRdb's copy keeps in-frame clones and lacks some. The repertoire holds 10,000 or so clones, more than 75% seen once, with roughly 25% in the top ten. The source is a human donor with classical Hodgkin lymphoma. The chain employs TRBV6-6 and TRBJ1-1; D ambiguous. This specimen consisted of peripheral blood mononuclear cells (PBMCs), obtained before the fourth cycle of nivolumab. The CDR3 nucleotides are TGTGCCAGCAGTCCCACCGGACGGGAAGCTTTCTTT. Translation: CASSPTGREAFF.